The next 26 T cell receptor beta chains were all read from a single sample in a study of cytomegalovirus exposure and HLA in healthy donors. Vbeta (60) and Jbeta (13) primers were used in the PCR. Profiled with immunoSEQ multiplex PCR; TCRdb holds only in-frame clones, not every one. The sample lists 150,000 to 200,000 clones, around 68% occurring once. Sequences were obtained from PBMCs. These receptors were taken from a man in his fifties in good health and CMV-seronegative.

This clone was seen only a few times. The chain recombines TRBV5-1 with TRBJ2-7; D is perhaps TRBD1 (6 bases). The germline gives CDR1 SGHRS, CDR2 YFSETQ. Trimming took off 0 bases at V and 2 bases at J, with 9 bases between the two ends. CDR3 length: 14 amino acids. Written as DNA, the CDR3 is TGCGCCAGCAGCTTGGGACAGGTGCCCTACGAGCAGTACTTC. This gives the protein CASSLGQVPYEQYF. Full variable domain (missing parts from reference TRBV5-1 and TRBJ2-7): KAGVTQTPRYLIKTRGQQVTLSCSPISGHRSVSWYQQTPGQGLQFLFEYFSETQRNKGNFPGRFSGRQFSNSRSEMNVSTLELGDSALYLCASSLGQVPYEQYFGPGTRLTVT.

This chain connects TRBV6-6 to TRBJ2-7, with D possibly being TRBD1 (5 bases). Trimming shortened V by 0 bases and J by 10 bases, and 13 bases separated the two germline ends. The CDR3 contains 13 residues. The germline V gene has CDR1 MNHNY and CDR2 SVGAGI (reference sequence). The CDR3 DNA reads TGTGCCAGCAGTTACTCTGGGCAGGGCCTTCAGTACTTC. Translation gives CASSYSGQGLQYF.

V is TRBV5-1 and J is TRBJ1-4, with TRBD1 identical over 7 bases. With 4 bases clipped from V and 5 bases from J, the junction kept 11 bases outside the gene matches. The length of the CDR3 is 16 residues. Germline CDR1 SGHRS, CDR2 YFSETQ. DNA for the CDR3: TGCGCCAGCAGCCTCTCTATAGGACAGGTGAATGAAAAACTGTTTTTT. Its translation: CASSLSIGQVNEKLFF.

This chain links TRBV19 with TRBJ2-7, with a tentative D call TRBD2 (6 bases). Trimming shortened V by 5 bases and J by 3 bases, and 14 bases separated the two germline ends. The CDR3 length is 14 residues. From germline, CDR1 is LNHDA and CDR2 SQIVND (reference sequence). CDR3 residues: CASSGAGRIYEQYF. Here the CDR3 DNA reads TGTGCCAGTAGTGGGGCAGGGAGGATCTACGAGCAGTACTTC. The complete variable domain, with remaining parts taken from reference TRBV19 and TRBJ2-7, reads DGGITQSPKYLFRKEGQNVTLSCEQNLNHDAMYWYRQDPGQGLRLIYYSQIVNDFQKGDIAEGYSVSREKKESFPLTVTSAQKNPTAFYLCASSGAGRIYEQYFGPGTRLTVT.

V usage is TRBV10-1 and J usage is TRBJ2-7; D remains ambiguous. There are 13 residues in the CDR3. CDR1 is WNHNN and CDR2 is SYGVQD in the germline V gene (reference sequence). V was shortened by 3 bases and J by 2 bases, with 8 bases between the two germline ends. CDR3 bases: TGCGCCAGCAGTGACCGGGTCCCCTACGAGCAGTACTTC. Its translation is CASSDRVPYEQYF.

This chain joins TRBV19 and TRBJ1-6; 8 bases agree with TRBD1. Germline V gives CDR1 LNHDA, CDR2 SQIVND (reference sequence). This CDR3 is built from 14 residues. V was pared by 4 bases and J by 11 bases, with 7 bases of the junction left unmatched. CDR3 bases: TGTGCCAGTAGTACAGACAGGGGAAGAACACCCCTCCACTTT. This encodes CASSTDRGRTPLHF.

V and J are TRBV6-5 and TRBJ2-3, with 8 nucleotides matching TRBD1. Unmatched junction bases numbered 3, after V lost 2 bases and J lost 5 bases. Per the germline V gene, CDR1 is MNHEY and CDR2 is SVGAGI. The CDR3 totals 14 residues. The CDR3 sequence is CASSYDRGRDTQYF. The CDR3 DNA is TGTGCCAGCAGTTACGACAGGGGACGAGATACGCAGTATTTT.

This chain joins TRBV5-6 and TRBJ2-3; 8 nucleotides align to TRBD2. The CDR3 totals 15 residues. Losses at the gene ends were 2 bases for V and 0 bases for J; bases not matched to a gene: 2. Germline CDR1 is SGHDT and CDR2 is YYEEEE. The CDR3 loop is CASSLGLASTDTQYF. The CDR3 DNA sequence: TGTGCCAGCAGCTTAGGACTAGCCAGCACAGATACGCAGTATTTT.

J is TRBJ2-3 and V is TRBV4-3; D gene unclear. The ends were cut back, 0 bases at V and 0 bases at J, with 13 bases in the middle. Germline V gene lookup returns CDR1 LGHNA and CDR2 YSLEER. The CDR3 length is 17 residues. The CDR3, as DNA: TGCGCCAGCAGCCAAGAGCATTCAGGCTCTAGCACAGATACGCAGTATTTT. Its translation: CASSQEHSGSSTDTQYF.

This clone appeared once. This chain joins TRBV10-3 and TRBJ1-1, with D tentatively TRBD1 (6 bases). The CDR3 extends over 16 amino acids. The V and J ends lost 1 base and 1 base respectively, with 13 bases between them. Per germline, CDR1 ENHRY and CDR2 SYGVKD. The CDR3 bases are TGTGCCATCAGTGAGTTCTTTACAGGGACGAACACTGAAGCTTTCTTT. Encoded protein: CAISEFFTGTNTEAFF.

This clone came up a few times. The CDR3 here is CASSQYMNPGQGYEQYF. The CDR3 bases are TGCGCCAGCAGCCAGTATATGAATCCGGGACAGGGATACGAGCAGTACTTC. The chain is built from TRBV4-3 and TRBJ2-7; TRBD1 matches at 9 bases. The CDR3 extends over 17 amino acids. The germline CDR1 and CDR2 sequences are LGHNA and YSLEER. V shed 3 bases and J 4 bases; nucleotides not matched to a gene: 13.

J is TRBJ1-5 and V is TRBV19, with TRBD1 matching 7 bases. The V gene end was trimmed by 8 bases and the J gene end by 2 bases; junction bases not matched to a gene: 9. This CDR3 region has 15 residues. Looked up from germline, CDR1 is LNHDA and CDR2 is SQIVND (reference sequence). The CDR3 reads CASDRQGIGNQPQHF. CDR3 sequence (DNA): TGTGCCAGTGATAGACAGGGAATCGGCAATCAGCCCCAGCATTTT.

The genes are TRBV27 and TRBJ2-2; 8 nucleotides align to TRBD1. From germline, CDR1 is MNHEY and CDR2 SMNVEV (reference sequence). V shed 0 bases, J shed 4 bases, and the junction held 7 bases outside the gene matches. This CDR3 has 17 amino acids. The CDR3 protein is CASSLSPGGFSTGELFF. CDR3 bases: TGTGCCAGCAGTTTATCGCCAGGGGGCTTTAGCACCGGGGAGCTGTTTTTT.

This clone was seen a handful of times. The genes are TRBV5-1 and TRBJ1-4; D ambiguous. Per germline, CDR1 SGHRS and CDR2 YFSETQ. This CDR3 region has 13 residues. The V and J ends lost 2 bases and 8 bases respectively, with 10 bases between them. CDR3 loop: CASSLIVGEKLFF. Written as DNA, the CDR3 is TGCGCCAGCAGCTTAATAGTCGGGGAAAAACTGTTTTTT. The whole variable domain, filled in from reference TRBV5-1 and TRBJ1-4, reads KAGVTQTPRYLIKTRGQQVTLSCSPISGHRSVSWYQQTPGQGLQFLFEYFSETQRNKGNFPGRFSGRQFSNSRSEMNVSTLELGDSALYLCASSLIVGEKLFFGSGTQLSVL.

This clone occurred a few times. This sequence joins TRBV7-2 and TRBJ1-2, with TRBD1 identical over 8 bases. The CDR3 consists of 12 residues. Germline V CDR1 and CDR2: SGHTA, FQGNSA. With V trimmed by 5 bases and J by 5 bases, 1 base remained unmatched. In nucleotides, the CDR3 is TGTGCCAGCAGCCGACAGGGGTATGGCTACACCTTC. Protein sequence: CASSRQGYGYTF.

This clone showed up just a few times. The genes are TRBV5-1 and TRBJ1-1, with 9 bases aligning to TRBD1. The ends lost 2 bases at V and 5 bases at J; junction bases unmatched: 10. The CDR3 consists of 16 residues. Germline lookup yields CDR1 SGHRS and CDR2 YFSETQ. For the CDR3, the DNA is TGCGCCAGCAGCTTCCGGGACAGGGTTTCTGGGACTGAAGCTTTCTTT. Encoded protein: CASSFRDRVSGTEAFF.

The V and J genes are TRBV2 and TRBJ2-5; no clear D gene. This CDR3 has 13 amino acids. V was trimmed by 2 bases and J by 9 bases, leaving 13 bases between them. CDR1 and CDR2 (germline): SNHLY, FYNNEI. The CDR3 bases are TGTGCCAGCAGTGAAAACGGCGTTGAGGCCCAGTACTTC. The encoded protein is CASSENGVEAQYF.

The chain is built from TRBV11-2 and TRBJ2-2, with TRBD2 matching 8 bases. Germline-derived CDR1 and CDR2 are SGHAT and FQNNGV. V was clipped by 0 bases and J by 7 bases; unmatched bases: 7. This CDR3 spans 16 amino acids. CDR3 amino acids: CASSLEPGGRFGELFF. The CDR3 DNA reads TGTGCCAGCAGCTTAGAGCCGGGGGGGCGGTTCGGGGAGCTGTTTTTT.

This sequence joins TRBV28 and TRBJ2-3; D unclear. Germline CDR1 reads MDHEN; CDR2 reads SYDVKM. The V end was cut by 6 bases, the J end by 6 bases, with 16 bases between. The CDR3 is made up of 14 amino acids. DNA of the CDR3: TGTGCCAGCAGCGCCCCTTTACGCGGTGATACGCAGTATTTT. Its translation is CASSAPLRGDTQYF.

The chain couples TRBV5-5 to TRBJ1-2; 10 positions match TRBD1. CDR1 is SGHKS, CDR2 YYEKEE, per germline (reference sequence). The CDR3 length is 15 residues. The trim removed 3 bases at V and 6 bases at J, leaving 8 bases unmatched. Here the CDR3 reads CASSWAGTGVDGYTF. The CDR3 nucleotides read TGTGCCAGCAGCTGGGCCGGGACAGGGGTAGATGGCTACACCTTC.

This chain uses TRBV27 with TRBJ1-1; TRBD1 matches at 7 bases. The germline gives CDR1 MNHEY, CDR2 SMNVEV (reference sequence). J gave up 1 base and V 2 bases, and 4 bases lay outside the gene matches. This CDR3 spans 15 amino acids. CDR3 bases: TGTGCCAGCAGTTTAATTACAGGGGCGAACACTGAAGCTTTCTTT. Translating gives CASSLITGANTEAFF.

The chain links TRBV5-1 to TRBJ2-5; maybe TRBD1 (5 bases). The assigned J gene may be wrong: the sequence end matches TRBJ2-7 better. The CDR3 loop spans 15 amino acids. The germline gives CDR1 SGHRS, CDR2 YFSETQ. CDR3 in amino acids: CASSLALQVSYEQYF. For the CDR3, the DNA is TGCGCCAGCAGCTTGGCCTTACAGGTCTCCTACGAGCAGTACTTC.

The J gene is TRBJ1-1, the V gene TRBV18; a possible D gene is TRBD1 (6 bases). The CDR3 is 14 amino acids. Germline V lookup: CDR1 KGHSH, CDR2 LQKENI. The V gene lost 5 bases and the J gene lost 3 bases, with 13 bases spanning the gap. CDR3 in DNA: TGTGCCAGCTCAGGTGGGAGGGGGTACACTGAAGCTTTCTTT. Translated, it gives CASSGGRGYTEAFF.

On this clone itself: Other DNA variants within this sample encode the same CDR3. The chain couples TRBV4-1 to TRBJ2-5, with 9 bases lining up with TRBD1. There are 16 residues in the CDR3. Losses at the gene ends were 3 bases for V and 4 bases for J; bases not matched to a gene: 9. Germline values: CDR1 MGHRA, CDR2 YSYEKL. The CDR3 protein is CASSQLDRGVRETQYF. CDR3 sequence (DNA): TGCGCCAGCAGCCAGCTCGACAGGGGGGTTCGAGAGACCCAGTACTTC.

This clone showed up just once. J is TRBJ1-5 and V is TRBV4-1; D gene unclear. Germline lookup yields CDR1 MGHRA and CDR2 YSYEKL. V was shortened by 0 bases and J by 7 bases, with 10 bases between the two germline ends. CDR3 length: 14 amino acids. CDR3 in amino acids: CASSQDMEEQPQHF. CDR3 coding DNA: TGCGCCAGCAGCCAAGATATGGAGGAACAGCCCCAGCATTTT.

This clone has a handful of counts. The chain recombines TRBV29-1 with TRBJ2-2, with D uncertain. The length of the CDR3 is 13 residues. The V end lost 2 bases, the J end lost 2 bases, and 6 bases lay between the germline ends. CDR1 and CDR2 from the germline V gene are SQVTM and ANQGSEA. The CDR3 sequence: CSVELSNTGELFF. CDR3 DNA: TGCAGCGTTGAACTGAGCAACACCGGGGAGCTGTTTTTT.